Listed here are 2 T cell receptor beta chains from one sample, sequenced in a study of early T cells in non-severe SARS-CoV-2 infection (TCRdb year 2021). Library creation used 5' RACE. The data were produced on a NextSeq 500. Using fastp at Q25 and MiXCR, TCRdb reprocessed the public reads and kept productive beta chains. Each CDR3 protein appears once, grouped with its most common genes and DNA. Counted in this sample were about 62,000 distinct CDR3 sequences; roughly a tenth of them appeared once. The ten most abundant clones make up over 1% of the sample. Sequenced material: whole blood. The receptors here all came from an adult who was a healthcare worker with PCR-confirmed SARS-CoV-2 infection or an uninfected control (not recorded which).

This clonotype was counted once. The CDR3, as DNA: TGCAGTGCTGGGGAGGAAGAAAAACTGTTTTTT. Its protein product is CSAGEEEKLFF. This rearrangement joins TRBV20-1 to TRBJ1-4; D unclear. Germline CDR1 reads DFQATT; CDR2 reads SNEGSKA (reference sequence). There are 11 residues in the CDR3. V shed 5 bases and J shed 8 bases, with 9 bases lying between them.

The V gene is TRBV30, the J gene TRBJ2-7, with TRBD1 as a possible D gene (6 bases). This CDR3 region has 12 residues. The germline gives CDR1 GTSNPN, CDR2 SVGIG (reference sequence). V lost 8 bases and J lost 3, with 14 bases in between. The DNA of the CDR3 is TGTGCCGGATACAGGGAATACTACGAGCAGTACGTC. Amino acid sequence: CAGYREYYEQYV.